The 23 T cell receptor beta chains given below trace back to one sample, sequenced in a study of multiple sclerosis patients with progressive multifocal leukoencephalopathy (dated by TCRdb to about 2019). The method was the immunoSEQ multiplex PCR assay. What TCRdb holds here is the immuneACCESS table cut down to in-frame rearrangements. Part of the clones is not present; checked against another copy, under half of the missing clones reflect an unresolved V gene, and the others are unexplained. For this sample the table gives some 28,000 clones, of which around 85% were detected only once. Of the sample, approximately 13% falls within the top ten clones. The time point tag for this specimen amounts to: time of PML onset. The treatment or condition label, as the study defines it: on natalizumab therapy at sampling. The specimen was PBMCs, collected from a patient treated with natalizumab. The source of these receptors is a woman under 40 with progressive multifocal leukoencephalopathy.

V is TRBV7-2 and J is TRBJ2-1; no reliable D call. CDR3 length: 12 amino acids. Per the germline V gene, CDR1 is SGHTA and CDR2 is FQGNSA. V gave up 6 bases and J gave up 7 bases, with 10 bases separating them. CDR3 nucleotides: TGTGCCAGCAGTCGCGAACGAAATGAGCAGTTCTTC. It is translated as CASSRERNEQFF.

The V call is TRBV28, the J call TRBJ2-5, with D tentatively TRBD1 or TRBD2 (5 bases each). The V end was cut by 5 bases, the J end by 5 bases, with 15 bases between. In germline, CDR1 is MDHEN, CDR2 SYDVKM. This CDR3 is 14 amino acids long. CDR3 DNA: TGTGCCAGCAGTCCACCTCGGGGCTTTGAGACCCAGTACTTC. Its translation is CASSPPRGFETQYF.

The rearrangement joins TRBV6-5 to TRBJ2-7; the D gene is possibly TRBD1 (7 bases). CDR1 is MNHEY, CDR2 SVGAGI, per germline. The V and J ends lost 4 bases and 4 bases respectively, with 17 bases between them. This CDR3 comprises 15 residues. Written as DNA, the CDR3 is TGTGCCAGCAGTTTAGGGGCGACAGGGAGGTACGAGCAGTACTTC. This translates into CASSLGATGRYEQYF.

The rearrangement links TRBV30 to TRBJ2-7; 10 nucleotides match TRBD2. CDR1 is GTSNPN, CDR2 SVGIG, per germline (reference sequence). CDR3 length: 17 amino acids. Losses at the gene ends were 0 bases for V and 0 bases for J; bases not matched to a gene: 8. CDR3 region: CAWSVKGPSGSSYEQYF. The CDR3 nucleotides read TGTGCCTGGAGTGTCAAGGGGCCTAGCGGGAGCTCCTACGAGCAGTACTTC.

The CDR3 spells CASSFSGTGIYTQYF. CDR3 nucleotides: TGTGCCAGCAGCTTCTCCGGGACAGGCATCTATACGCAGTATTTT. This chain joins TRBV7-9 and TRBJ2-3, with 8 bases aligning to TRBD1. Germline values: CDR1 SEHNR, CDR2 FQNEAQ (reference sequence). The CDR3 runs 15 residues. The ends lost 3 bases at V and 7 bases at J; junction bases unmatched: 9.

CDR3 protein: CASTPRLAGGADTQYF. CDR3 DNA: TGTGCCAGCACCCCCCGACTAGCGGGAGGGGCAGATACGCAGTATTTT. J is TRBJ2-3 and V is TRBV6-6, with 14 bases fitting TRBD2. The CDR3 is 16 amino acids. CDR1 is MNHNY, CDR2 SVGAGI, per germline (reference sequence). V trimming: 7 bases; J trimming: 4 bases; junction bases outside the gene matches: 7.

This chain links TRBV15 with TRBJ2-2; D gene ambiguous. Germline V gene sequence: CDR1 LNHNV, CDR2 YYDKDF (reference sequence). Trimming removed 0 bases at V and 6 bases at J, with 5 bases between. The CDR3 extends over 13 amino acids. CDR3 in amino acids: CATSRDPPGELFF. The CDR3 DNA is TGTGCCACCAGCAGAGATCCCCCCGGGGAGCTGTTTTTT.

This clone turned up a few times. The rearrangement links TRBV7-3 to TRBJ1-2; D unresolved. Germline assignment: CDR1 SGHTA and CDR2 FQGTGA. The CDR3 covers 13 residues. V dropped 0 bases and J dropped 8 bases, with 10 bases sitting between them. For the CDR3, the DNA is TGTGCCAGCAGCTTAACGAAACTTTCCGGCTACACCTTC. Amino acids: CASSLTKLSGYTF. Using reference TRBV7-3 and TRBJ1-2 for the parts outside the CDR3, the full variable domain is GAGVSQTPSNKVTEKGKYVELRCDPISGHTALYWYRQSLGQGPEFLIYFQGTGAADDSGLPNDRFFAVRPEGSVSTLKIQRTERGDSAVYLCASSLTKLSGYTFGSGTRLTVV.

The chain combines TRBV7-9 with TRBJ2-2; D is perhaps TRBD1 or TRBD2 (5 bases each). The CDR3 loop spans 15 amino acids. V lost 6 bases and J lost 0, with 11 bases in between. CDR1 and CDR2 from the germline V gene are SEHNR and FQNEAQ (reference sequence). The CDR3 sequence: CASRSGTANTGELFF. CDR3 nucleotide sequence: TGTGCCAGCAGGTCCGGGACGGCGAACACCGGGGAGCTGTTTTTT.

This chain connects TRBV15 to TRBJ1-2; D remains unclear. This CDR3 region has 15 residues. The germline gives CDR1 LNHNV, CDR2 YYDKDF (reference sequence). With 8 bases removed from V and 5 bases from J, the gap between germline ends came to 21 bases. The CDR3, as DNA: TGTGCCACCGCCCCAGGAACACCAGAATATTATGGCTACACCTTC. Translated: CATAPGTPEYYGYTF. The complete variable domain, with remaining parts taken from reference TRBV15 and TRBJ1-2, reads DAMVIQNPRYQVTQFGKPVTLSCSQTLNHNVMYWYQQKSSQAPKLLFHYYDKDFNNEADTPDNFQSRRPNTSFCFLDIRSPGLGDTAMYLCATAPGTPEYYGYTFGSGTRLTVV.

The chain combines TRBV6-1 with TRBJ2-5; TRBD1 matches at 9 bases. V lost 6 bases and J lost 4; bases outside the gene matches: 9. CDR1 is MNHNS, CDR2 SASEGT, per germline. The CDR3 runs 15 residues. For the CDR3, the DNA is TGTGCCAGCAGAACAACAGGGGGCGCGGGAGAGACCCAGTACTTC. Its translation: CASRTTGGAGETQYF.

V usage is TRBV19 and J usage is TRBJ2-2; 15 bases align to TRBD2. The CDR3 covers 18 residues. Germline CDR1 LNHDA, CDR2 SQIVND (reference sequence). V was clipped by 7 bases and J by 3 bases; unmatched bases: 9. The CDR3 DNA follows: TGTGCCAGTACTCAGGGACTAGCGGGAGGTCGGGACACCGGGGAGCTGTTTTTT. Its protein is CASTQGLAGGRDTGELFF.

This clone was observed once. The gene calls are TRBV7-6 and TRBJ2-1; 9 bases line up with TRBD1. Germline assignment: CDR1 SGHVS and CDR2 FNYEAQ. The CDR3 consists of 17 residues. The V segment lost 6 bases and the J segment 6 bases; nucleotides outside the gene matches: 15. The CDR3, as DNA: TGTGCCAGCAGTCGTTACCTCGGGGACAGGGAAGGCAATGAGCAGTTCTTC. Protein sequence: CASSRYLGDREGNEQFF.

The rearrangement uses TRBV19 and TRBJ2-1; no firm D call. There are 14 residues in the CDR3. Trimming shortened V by 8 bases and J by 3 bases, and 14 bases separated the two germline ends. Germline lookup yields CDR1 LNHDA and CDR2 SQIVND (reference sequence). This CDR3 is CASGRTAIYNEQFF. For the CDR3, the DNA is TGTGCCAGTGGAAGGACGGCTATCTACAATGAGCAGTTCTTC.

The chain uses TRBV11-2 and TRBJ2-1, with unresolved D. With 4 bases removed from V and 0 bases from J, the gap between germline ends came to 10 bases. Germline-derived CDR1 and CDR2 are SGHAT and FQNNGV. CDR3 size: 15 residues. CDR3 nucleotides: TGTGCCAGCAGCTACTCACTATCCTCCTACAATGAGCAGTTCTTC. It is translated as CASSYSLSSYNEQFF.

V gene TRBV10-3 combines with J gene TRBJ1-2; 7 bases fit TRBD1. The CDR3 has 13 amino acids. With 2 bases clipped from V and 5 bases from J, the junction kept 2 bases outside the gene matches. Looked up from germline, CDR1 is ENHRY and CDR2 is SYGVKD. The DNA for the CDR3 is TGTGCCATCAGTGAGCCGGGACAGTATGGCTACACCTTC. Encoded protein: CAISEPGQYGYTF.

The CDR3 protein is CASSPQGTQMNTEAFF. In DNA, the CDR3 is TGTGCCAGCTCACCACAGGGGACGCAGATGAACACTGAAGCTTTCTTT. This rearrangement joins TRBV18 to TRBJ1-1, with D perhaps matching TRBD1 (5 bases). The germline V and J ends were trimmed by 1 base and 0 bases, with 12 bases remaining between them. Germline CDR1 reads KGHSH; CDR2 reads LQKENI. The CDR3 runs to 16 residues.

V is TRBV4-3 and J is TRBJ2-1; TRBD1 is a possible D gene (5 bases). The CDR3 length is 15 residues. Between the trimmed V and J ends, which lost 4 bases and 0 bases, there was a span of 10 bases. Looked up from germline, CDR1 is LGHNA and CDR2 is YSLEER. The CDR3 spells CASSPDRSSYNEQFF. The CDR3, as DNA: TGCGCCAGCAGCCCCGACAGAAGCTCCTACAATGAGCAGTTCTTC.

J is TRBJ1-4 and V is TRBV25-1; 10 positions match TRBD1. This CDR3 has 14 residues. Germline V CDR1 and CDR2: MGHDK, SYGVNS. V was pared by 6 bases and J by 5 bases, with 3 bases of the junction left unmatched. The chain's CDR3 is CASRPGQGNEKLFF. The CDR3 DNA sequence: TGTGCCAGCAGGCCGGGACAGGGGAATGAAAAACTGTTTTTT.

The chain recombines TRBV5-1 with TRBJ2-1, with a weak D call TRBD2 (6 bases). CDR3 length: 16 amino acids. The germline CDR1 and CDR2 sequences are SGHRS and YFSETQ. V was clipped by 4 bases and J by 0 bases, with 14 bases between them. CDR3 protein: CASSEGGMSSYNEQFF. The CDR3 DNA reads as TGCGCCAGCAGCGAAGGAGGGATGAGCTCCTACAATGAGCAGTTCTTC.

This clone turned up a few times. The CDR3 here is CASSLGRWSDGYTF. The CDR3 nucleotides read TGTGCCAGCAGCTTGGGCAGGTGGTCGGATGGCTACACCTTC. V usage is TRBV5-6 and J usage is TRBJ1-2; D not certain. The CDR3 consists of 14 residues. The V and J ends lost 0 bases and 6 bases respectively, with 12 bases between them. Germline CDR1 reads SGHDT; CDR2 reads YYEEEE.

The rearrangement uses TRBV5-6 and TRBJ2-2, with D perhaps TRBD1 (5 bases). The CDR3 is made up of 14 amino acids. Germline assignment: CDR1 SGHDT and CDR2 YYEEEE. V lost 2 bases to trimming and J lost 6 bases, with 11 bases between them. This chain's CDR3 is CASSLNAGSGELFF. The DNA for the CDR3 is TGTGCCAGCAGCTTAAATGCAGGGTCCGGGGAGCTGTTTTTT.

The chain combines TRBV7-2 with TRBJ2-5; 10 bases are shared with TRBD2. The CDR3 is 16 residues long. Germline CDR1 SGHTA, CDR2 FQGNSA. V lost 4 bases and J lost 4; bases outside the gene matches: 9. CDR3 bases: TGTGCCAGCAGCTGGGCCGTAGCGGGGGGTGGAGAGACCCAGTACTTC. It translates to CASSWAVAGGGETQYF.